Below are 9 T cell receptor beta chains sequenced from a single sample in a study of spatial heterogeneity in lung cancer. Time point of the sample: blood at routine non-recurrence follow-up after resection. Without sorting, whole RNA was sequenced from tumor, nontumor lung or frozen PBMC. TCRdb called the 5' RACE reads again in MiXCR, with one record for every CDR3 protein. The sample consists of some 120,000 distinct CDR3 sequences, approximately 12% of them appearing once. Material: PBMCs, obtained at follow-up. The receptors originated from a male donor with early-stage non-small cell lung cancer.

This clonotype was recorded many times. The CDR3 region is CSVEDPGEGYTF. The CDR3 DNA is TGCAGCGTTGAAGATCCTGGAGAAGGCTACACCTTC. The V and J genes are TRBV29-1 and TRBJ1-2; D gene unclear. The germline V gene has CDR1 SQVTM and CDR2 ANQGSEA. This CDR3 has 12 residues. Between the trimmed V and J ends, which lost 0 bases and 8 bases, there was a span of 10 bases.

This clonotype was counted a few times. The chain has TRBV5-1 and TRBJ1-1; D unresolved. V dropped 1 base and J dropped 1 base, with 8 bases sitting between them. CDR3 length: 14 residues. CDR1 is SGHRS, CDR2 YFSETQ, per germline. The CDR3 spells CASSLSGKNTEAFF. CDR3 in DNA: TGCGCCAGCAGCTTGTCGGGAAAGAACACTGAAGCTTTCTTT.

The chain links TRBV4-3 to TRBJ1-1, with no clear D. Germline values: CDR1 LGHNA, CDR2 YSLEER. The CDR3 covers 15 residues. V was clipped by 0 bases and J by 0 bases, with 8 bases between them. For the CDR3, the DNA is TGCGCCAGCAGCCAAGATTCCGGCATGAACACTGAAGCTTTCTTT. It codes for CASSQDSGMNTEAFF.

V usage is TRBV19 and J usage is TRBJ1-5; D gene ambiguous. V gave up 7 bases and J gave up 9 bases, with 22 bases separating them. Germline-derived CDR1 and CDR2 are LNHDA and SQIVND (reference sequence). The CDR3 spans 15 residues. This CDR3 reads CASKMGHLDSWPQHF. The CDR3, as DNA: TGTGCCAGTAAAATGGGCCATTTAGACTCTTGGCCCCAGCATTTT.

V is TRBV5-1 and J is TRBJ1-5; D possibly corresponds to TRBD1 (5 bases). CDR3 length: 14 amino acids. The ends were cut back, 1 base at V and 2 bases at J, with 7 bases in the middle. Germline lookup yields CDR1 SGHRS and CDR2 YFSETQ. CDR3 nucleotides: TGCGCCAGCAGCTTGTCGGGGGGCAATCAGCCCCAGCATTTT. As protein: CASSLSGGNQPQHF.

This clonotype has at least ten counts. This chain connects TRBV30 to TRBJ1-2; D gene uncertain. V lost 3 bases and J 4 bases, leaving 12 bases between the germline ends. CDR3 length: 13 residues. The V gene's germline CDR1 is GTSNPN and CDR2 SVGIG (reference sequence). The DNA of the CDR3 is TGTGCCTGGAGAACGAAACGGTTCTATGGCTACACCTTC. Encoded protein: CAWRTKRFYGYTF. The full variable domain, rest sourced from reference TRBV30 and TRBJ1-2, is SQTIHQWPATLVQPVGSPLSLECTVEGTSNPNLYWYRQAAGRGLQLLFYSVGIGQISSEVPQNLSASRPQDRQFILSSKKLLLSDSGFYLCAWRTKRFYGYTFGSGTRLTVV.

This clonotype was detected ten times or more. The CDR3 sequence is CASSRTGDTGELFF. The DNA for the CDR3 is TGTGCCAGCAGTCGAACAGGGGACACCGGGGAGCTGTTTTTT. J is TRBJ2-2 and V is TRBV7-2; 7 bases fit TRBD1. This CDR3 is 14 amino acids long. After removal of 6 bases from V and 3 bases from J, the junction contained 4 bases not matched to a gene. CDR1 is SGHTA and CDR2 is FQGNSA in the germline V gene.

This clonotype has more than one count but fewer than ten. The CDR3: CASSFIPGNTEAFF. CDR3 coding DNA: TGTGCCAGCAGTTTCATCCCGGGTAACACTGAAGCTTTCTTT. The rearrangement links TRBV28 to TRBJ1-1; D not certain. Germline CDR1 is MDHEN and CDR2 is SYDVKM. The CDR3 covers 14 residues. Trimming removed 3 bases from V and 2 bases from J, with 10 bases in between.

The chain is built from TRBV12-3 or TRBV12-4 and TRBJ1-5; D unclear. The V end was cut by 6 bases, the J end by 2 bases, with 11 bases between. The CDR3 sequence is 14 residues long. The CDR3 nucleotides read TGTGCCAGCAGCCAAAAGGAGGGCAATCAGCCCCAGCATTTT. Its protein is CASSQKEGNQPQHF.